This T cell receptor beta chain was found in a study of STAT3 mutations in large granular lymphocyte leukemia. This CDR3 spans 15 amino acids. With 1 base removed from V and 0 bases from J, the gap between germline ends came to 10 bases. Germline CDR1 reads MGHRA; CDR2 reads YSYEKL. As for this clone: The antigen remains undetermined.

Generated by immunoSEQ multiplex PCR, the TCRdb table keeps only in-frame clones and is missing some. The sample holds under 15,000 clones; about nine tenths are singletons and the top ten take around a third. Study results and caveats: Every T-LGLL patient had at least one immunodominant TCRbeta clonotype. After therapy, about 35% of the 18 patients switched clonotypes, all new clones STAT3 wild type.

The sequencing input was peripheral blood mononuclear cells. The sequence came from a man between 40 and 49 years old with T-cell large granular lymphocyte leukemia. Some clones in this sample may be carry-over from other donors' samples. The chain carries TRBV4-1 and TRBJ2-7, with D perhaps given as TRBD1 or TRBD2 (5 bases each). The CDR3 DNA sequence: TGCGCCAGCAGCCAAGTAATTGGGGGCTCCTACGAGCAGTACTTC. Translation gives CASSQVIGGSYEQYF.